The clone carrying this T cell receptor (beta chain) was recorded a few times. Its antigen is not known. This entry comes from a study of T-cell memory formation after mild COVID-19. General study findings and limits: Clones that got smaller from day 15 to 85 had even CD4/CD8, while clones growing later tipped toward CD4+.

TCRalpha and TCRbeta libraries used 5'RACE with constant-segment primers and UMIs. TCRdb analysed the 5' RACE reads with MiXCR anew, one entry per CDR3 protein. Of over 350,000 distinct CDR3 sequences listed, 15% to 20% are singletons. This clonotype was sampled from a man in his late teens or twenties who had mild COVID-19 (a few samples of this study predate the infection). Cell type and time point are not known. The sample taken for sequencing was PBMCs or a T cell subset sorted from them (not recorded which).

Here the CDR3 reads CASSLWGRGPDTQYF. The DNA of the CDR3 is TGTGCCAGCAGTTTATGGGGGCGGGGACCAGATACGCAGTATTTT. The rearrangement joins TRBV28 to TRBJ2-3, with a tentative D call TRBD2 (6 bases). V was shortened by 0 bases and J by 4 bases, with 11 bases between the two germline ends. The CDR3 is 15 residues long. CDR1 is MDHEN, CDR2 SYDVKM, per germline. Variable domain in full (rest from reference TRBV28 and TRBJ2-3): DVKVTQSSRYLVKRTGEKVFLECVQDMDHENMFWYRQDPGLGLRLIYFSYDVKMKEKGDIPEGYSVSREKKERFSLILESASTNQTSMYLCASSLWGRGPDTQYFGPGTRLTVL.